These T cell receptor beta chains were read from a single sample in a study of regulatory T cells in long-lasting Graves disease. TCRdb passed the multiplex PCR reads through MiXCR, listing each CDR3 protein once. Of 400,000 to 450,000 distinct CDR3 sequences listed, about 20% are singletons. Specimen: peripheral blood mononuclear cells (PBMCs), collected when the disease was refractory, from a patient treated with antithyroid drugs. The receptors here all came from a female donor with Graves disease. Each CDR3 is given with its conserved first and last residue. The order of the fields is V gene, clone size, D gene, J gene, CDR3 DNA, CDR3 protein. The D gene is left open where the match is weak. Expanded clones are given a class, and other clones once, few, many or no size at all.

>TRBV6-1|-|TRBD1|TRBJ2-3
TGTGCCAGCAGCAAACAGGGGGCAGGGGATACGCAGTATTTT
CASSKQGAGDTQYF
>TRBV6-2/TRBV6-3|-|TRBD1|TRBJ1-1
TGTGCCAGCATTCCGACAGGGAATGGTGAAGCTTTCTTT
CASIPTGNGEAFF
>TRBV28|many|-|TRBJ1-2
TGTGCCAGCAGTTTGGACGGGAACTATGGCTACACCTTC
CASSLDGNYGYTF
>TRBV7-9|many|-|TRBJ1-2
TGTGCCAGCAGCCCCTCGGCCTATGGCTACACCTTC
CASSPSAYGYTF
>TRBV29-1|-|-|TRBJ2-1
TGCAGCGTTGTACGGGACTTTAACAATGAGCAGTTCTTC
CSVVRDFNNEQFF
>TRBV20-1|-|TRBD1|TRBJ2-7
TGCAGTGCTAAACCCCTCATTGCGGGACAGGGCTACGAGCAGTACTTC
CSAKPLIAGQGYEQYF
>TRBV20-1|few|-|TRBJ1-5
TGCAGTGCTACCCCCCGGGTCGGGGTGAATCAGCCCCAGCATTTT
CSATPRVGVNQPQHF
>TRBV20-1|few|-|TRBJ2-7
TGCAGTGCTAGACCCGACGCTCGGTACGAGCAGTACTTC
CSARPDARYEQYF
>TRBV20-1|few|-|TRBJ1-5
TGCAGTGCTAGAGACAGGGTGAATAGCAATCAGCCCCAGCATTTT
CSARDRVNSNQPQHF
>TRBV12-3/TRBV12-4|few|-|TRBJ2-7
TGTGCCACCAGGGTGGACGGCGATTACGAGCAGTACTTC
CATRVDGDYEQYF
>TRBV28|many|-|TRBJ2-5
TGTGCCAGCAGTTTATGGAGACAGTCCCAAGAGACCCAGTACTTC
CASSLWRQSQETQYF
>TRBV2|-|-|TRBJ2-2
TGTGTCAGCACTCGAGGGCCCGGGGAGCTGTTTTTT
CVSTRGPGELFF
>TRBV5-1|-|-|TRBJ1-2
TGCGCCAGCAGCTTGGGTCGGGTAACCAGCGGCGGCTACACCTTC
CASSLGRVTSGGYTF
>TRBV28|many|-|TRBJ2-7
TGTGCCAGCTTGGAGACTAGACCTAACTACGAGCAGTACTTC
CASLETRPNYEQYF
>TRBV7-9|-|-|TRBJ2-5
TGTGCCAGCAGCTTACGACAGAACCAAGAGACCCAGTACTTC
CASSLRQNQETQYF
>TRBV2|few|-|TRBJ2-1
TGTGCCAGCAGTGAAGGGTCCCGCTACAATGAGCAGTTCTTC
CASSEGSRYNEQFF
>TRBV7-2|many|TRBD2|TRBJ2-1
TGTGCCAGCAGCTTAGAGGGGACTAGCGGGAGGTATTACAATGAGCAGTTCTTC
CASSLEGTSGRYYNEQFF
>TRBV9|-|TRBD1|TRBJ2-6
TGTGCCAGCAGCGCAGGGACAGGCATCCTGACTTTC
CASSAGTGILTF
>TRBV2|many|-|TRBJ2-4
TGTGCCAGCAGTGGACAGGTCCGGGGGAACATTCAGTACTTC
CASSGQVRGNIQYF
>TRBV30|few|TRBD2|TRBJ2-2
TGTGCCTGGAGTGTACTAGCGGGAGGGCCGTCCGGGGAGCTGTTTTTT
CAWSVLAGGPSGELFF
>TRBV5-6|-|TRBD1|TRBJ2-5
TGTGCCAGCAGAAACAGGGGGCTAGGGGAGACCCAGTACTTC
CASRNRGLGETQYF
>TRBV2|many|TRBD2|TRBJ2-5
TGTGCCAGCAGTAGACGACTAGCGGGACAAGAGACCCAGTACTTC
CASSRRLAGQETQYF
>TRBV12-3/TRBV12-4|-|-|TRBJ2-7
TGTGCCAGCAGTTTAGACAGGGCTCTCGTCTACGAGCAGTACTTC
CASSLDRALVYEQYF
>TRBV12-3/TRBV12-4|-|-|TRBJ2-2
TGTGCCAGCAGTTTCCGAGGGAGGATCACCGGGGAGCTGTTTTTT
CASSFRGRITGELFF
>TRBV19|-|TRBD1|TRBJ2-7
TGTGCCAGTAGTATCTCCACCGGGACAGGGGGCGTTTACGAGCAGTACTTC
CASSISTGTGGVYEQYF
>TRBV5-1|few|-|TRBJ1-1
TGCGCCAGCAGCTTTGATGGGGAGAACACTGAAGCTTTCTTT
CASSFDGENTEAFF
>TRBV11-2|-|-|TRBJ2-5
TGTGCCAGCAGCTTTCGGGGTAGTGAGACCCAGTACTTC
CASSFRGSETQYF
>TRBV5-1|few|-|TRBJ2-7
TGCGCCAGCAGCTCCCGGCGGGACACCTACGAGCAGTACTTC
CASSSRRDTYEQYF
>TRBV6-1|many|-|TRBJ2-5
TGTGCCAGCAGCTACACGTTTCTGGAGACCCAGTACTTC
CASSYTFLETQYF
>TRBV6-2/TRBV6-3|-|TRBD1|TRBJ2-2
TGTGCCAGCAGTTTACAGGGGGCGGTCGGGGAGCTGTTTTTT
CASSLQGAVGELFF
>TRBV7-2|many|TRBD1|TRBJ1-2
TGTGCCAGCAGCCCCCGACAGGGGGCGGGGGGCTACACCTTC
CASSPRQGAGGYTF
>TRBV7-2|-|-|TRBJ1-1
TGTGCCAGCAGCCCCCCGACAGGATTTGTGGCGGCTTTCTTT
CASSPPTGFVAAFF
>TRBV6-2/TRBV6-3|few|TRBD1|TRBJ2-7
TGTGCCAGCACCCGGGACAGGGCCTCCTACGAGCAGTACTTC
CASTRDRASYEQYF
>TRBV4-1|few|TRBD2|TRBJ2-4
TGCGCCAGCAGCGCCCGACTAGCGGAGCGGGACAAAAACATTCAGTACTTC
CASSARLAERDKNIQYF
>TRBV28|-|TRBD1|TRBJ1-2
TGTGCCAGCAGTTACACGCTAGACAGGGGAAAGGGCTACACCTTC
CASSYTLDRGKGYTF
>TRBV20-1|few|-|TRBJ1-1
TGCAGTGCTAGGGGAACGGGACACCAGATAAACACTGAAGCTTTCTTT
CSARGTGHQINTEAFF
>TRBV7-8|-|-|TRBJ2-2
TGTGCCAGCGGAAGGGGGGGCCCGAACACCGGGGAGCTGTTTTTT
CASGRGGPNTGELFF
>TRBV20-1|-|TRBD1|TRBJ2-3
TGCAGTGCTAGCGACAGGGGGCAGACAGATACGCAGTATTTT
CSASDRGQTDTQYF
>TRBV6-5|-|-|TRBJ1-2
TGTGCCAGCAGTTATAAAGGGGAAGGGAGGGGCAATAATGGCTACACCTTC
CASSYKGEGRGNNGYTF
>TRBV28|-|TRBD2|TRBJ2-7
TGTGCCTCCGATACCCCGACTAGCGGGAGGATCTACGAGCAGTACTTC
CASDTPTSGRIYEQYF
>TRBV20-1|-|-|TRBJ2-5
TGCAGTGCTAGTAGGCAGGTGCAAGAGACCCAGTACTTC
CSASRQVQETQYF
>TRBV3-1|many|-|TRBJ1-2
TGTGCCAGCAGCCTAGATACCGGGGACTACTATGGCTACACCTTC
CASSLDTGDYYGYTF
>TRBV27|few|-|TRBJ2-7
TGTGCCAGCAGTTCTCCAGGCGGAGGGACCTACGAGCAGTACTTC
CASSSPGGGTYEQYF
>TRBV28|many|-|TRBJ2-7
TGTGCCAGCAGTTTTGATATGGTCTACCGGCCCTACGAGCAGTACTTC
CASSFDMVYRPYEQYF
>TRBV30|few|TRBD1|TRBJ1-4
TGTGCCTGGGGAGGACAGGGAAGGAATGAAAAACTGTTTTTT
CAWGGQGRNEKLFF
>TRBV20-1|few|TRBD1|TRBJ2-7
TGCAGTGCTAGTGATGCCGTTGGACAGGGCCTCTGGGGCGAGCAGTACTTC
CSASDAVGQGLWGEQYF
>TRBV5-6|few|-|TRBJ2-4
TGTGCCAGCAGTCCGGGCAGTAAAAACATTCAGTACTTC
CASSPGSKNIQYF
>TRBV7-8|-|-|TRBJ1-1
TGTGCCAGCAGCCTACAGGGTGTCAGGAAGAACACTGAAGCTTCCTTT
CASSLQGVRKNTEASF
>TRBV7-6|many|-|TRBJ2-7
TGTGCCAGCAGCTTAGGTCTGGCGGACAGCTCCTACGAGCAGTACTTC
CASSLGLADSSYEQYF
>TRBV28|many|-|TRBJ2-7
TGTGCCACCGACCTCACTGACAGACCCTACGAGCAGTACTTC
CATDLTDRPYEQYF
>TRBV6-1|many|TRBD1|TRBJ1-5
TGTGCCAGCAGTGGCTCCCCCCGGACAGGGGAATTCTTAAGACAGCCCCAGCATTTT
CASSGSPRTGEFLRQPQHF
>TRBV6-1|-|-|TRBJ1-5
TGTGCCAGCAGTGAATTTGGGGGGAAGAATCAGCCCCAGCATTTT
CASSEFGGKNQPQHF